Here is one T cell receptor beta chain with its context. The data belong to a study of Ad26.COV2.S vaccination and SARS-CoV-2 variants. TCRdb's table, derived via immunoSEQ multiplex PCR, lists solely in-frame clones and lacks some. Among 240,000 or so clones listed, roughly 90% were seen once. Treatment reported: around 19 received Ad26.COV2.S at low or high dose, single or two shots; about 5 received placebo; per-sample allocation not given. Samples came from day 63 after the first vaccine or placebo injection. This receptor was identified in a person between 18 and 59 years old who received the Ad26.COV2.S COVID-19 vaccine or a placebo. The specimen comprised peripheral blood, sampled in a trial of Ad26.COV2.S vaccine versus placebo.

The CDR3 DNA sequence: TGTGCCAGCAGCTCCGGACAGGGTAATCCCTACGAGCAGTACTTC. Protein: CASSSGQGNPYEQYF. This chain uses TRBV5-5 with TRBJ2-7; 8 nucleotides align to TRBD1. CDR3 length equals 15 residues. V shed 3 bases, J shed 2 bases, and the junction held 7 bases outside the gene matches. Germline CDR1 and CDR2: SGHKS and YYEKEE (reference sequence). The variable domain in full, with the rest retrieved from reference TRBV5-5 and TRBJ2-7, is DAGVTQSPTHLIKTRGQQVTLRCSPISGHKSVSWYQQVLGQGPQFIFQYYEKEERGRGNFPDRFSARQFPNYSSELNVNALLLGDSALYLCASSSGQGNPYEQYFGPGTRLTVT.